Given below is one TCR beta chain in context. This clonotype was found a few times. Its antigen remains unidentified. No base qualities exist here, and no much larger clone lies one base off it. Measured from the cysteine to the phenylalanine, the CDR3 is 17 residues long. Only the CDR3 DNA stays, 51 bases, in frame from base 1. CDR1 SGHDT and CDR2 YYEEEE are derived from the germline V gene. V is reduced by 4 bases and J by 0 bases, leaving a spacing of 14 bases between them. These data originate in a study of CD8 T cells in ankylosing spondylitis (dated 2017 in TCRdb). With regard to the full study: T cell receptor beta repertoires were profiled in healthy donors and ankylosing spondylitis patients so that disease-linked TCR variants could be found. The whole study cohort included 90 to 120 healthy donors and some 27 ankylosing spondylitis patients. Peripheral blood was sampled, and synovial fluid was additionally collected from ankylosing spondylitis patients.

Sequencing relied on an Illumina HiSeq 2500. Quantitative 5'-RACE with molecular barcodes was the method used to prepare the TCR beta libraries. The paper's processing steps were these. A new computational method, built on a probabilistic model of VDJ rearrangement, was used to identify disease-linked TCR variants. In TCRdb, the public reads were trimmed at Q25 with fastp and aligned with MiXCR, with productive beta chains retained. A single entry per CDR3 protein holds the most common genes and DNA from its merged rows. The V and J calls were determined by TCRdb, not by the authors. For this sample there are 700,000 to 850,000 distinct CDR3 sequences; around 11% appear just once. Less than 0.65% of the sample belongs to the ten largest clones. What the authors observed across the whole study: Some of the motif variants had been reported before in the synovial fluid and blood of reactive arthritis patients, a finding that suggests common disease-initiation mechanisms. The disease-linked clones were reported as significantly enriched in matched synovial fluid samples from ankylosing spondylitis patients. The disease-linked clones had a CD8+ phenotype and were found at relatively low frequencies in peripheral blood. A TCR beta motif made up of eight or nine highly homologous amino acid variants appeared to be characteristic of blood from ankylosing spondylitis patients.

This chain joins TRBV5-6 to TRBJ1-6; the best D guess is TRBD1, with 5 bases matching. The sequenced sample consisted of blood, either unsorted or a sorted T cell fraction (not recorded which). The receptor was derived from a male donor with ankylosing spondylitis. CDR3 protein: CASSPAGPSSYNSPLHF. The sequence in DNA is TGTGCCAGCAGCCCTGCGGGACCGAGCTCCTATAATTCACCCCTCCACTTT.